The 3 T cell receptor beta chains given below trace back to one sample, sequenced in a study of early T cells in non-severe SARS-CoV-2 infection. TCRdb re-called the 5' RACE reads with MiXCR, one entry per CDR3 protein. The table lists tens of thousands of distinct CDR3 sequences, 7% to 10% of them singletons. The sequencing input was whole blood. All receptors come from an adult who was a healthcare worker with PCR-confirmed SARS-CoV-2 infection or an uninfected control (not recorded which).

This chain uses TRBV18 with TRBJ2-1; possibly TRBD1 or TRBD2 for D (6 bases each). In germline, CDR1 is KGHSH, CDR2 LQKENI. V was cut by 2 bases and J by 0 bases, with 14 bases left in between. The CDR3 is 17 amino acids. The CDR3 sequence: CASSPGTGGLSYNEQFF. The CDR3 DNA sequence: TGTGCCAGCTCACCAGGGACCGGGGGCCTCTCCTACAATGAGCAGTTCTTC.

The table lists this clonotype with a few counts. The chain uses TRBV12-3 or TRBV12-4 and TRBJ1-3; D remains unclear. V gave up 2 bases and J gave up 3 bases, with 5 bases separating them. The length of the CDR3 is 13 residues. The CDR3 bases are TGTGCCAGCAGTTTACGGGGTGGAAACACCATATATTTT. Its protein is CASSLRGGNTIYF.

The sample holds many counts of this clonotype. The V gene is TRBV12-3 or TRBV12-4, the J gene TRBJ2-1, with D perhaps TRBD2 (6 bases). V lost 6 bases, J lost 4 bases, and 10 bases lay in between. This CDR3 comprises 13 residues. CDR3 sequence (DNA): TGTGCCAGCAGCCTGAGCGGGTACAATGAGCAGTTCTTC. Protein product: CASSLSGYNEQFF.